This is a list of T cell receptor beta chains from one sample in a study of T cells in localized non-small cell lung cancer. Clones were sequenced by immunoSEQ multiplex PCR, and TCRdb holds only the in-frame ones, with some missing. Of tens of thousands of clones listed, 84% are singletons. Source: peripheral blood, taken before any cancer treatment. These TCRs come from a female donor aged 60 or older with stage I lung adenocarcinoma. The CDR3 runs from the conserved cysteine through the conserved F or W. The order of the fields is D gene, V gene, J gene, CDR3 DNA, CDR3 protein. D genes are given only for firm matches.

NA	TRBV6-1	TRBJ1-4	TGTGCCAGCAGTGAAAGGGGGAGGGCAGGGGATGAAAAACTGTTTTTT	CASSERGRAGDEKLFF
TRBD1	TRBV2	TRBJ2-7	TGTGCCAGCATGGGACAGGGAAACTACGAGCAGTACTTC	CASMGQGNYEQYF
TRBD1	TRBV2	TRBJ1-1	TGTGCCAGCAGTACCGGACGGGACAGGACAATGAACACTGAAGCTTTCTTT	CASSTGRDRTMNTEAFF
TRBD2	TRBV6-1	TRBJ2-1	TGTGCCAGCAGTGAAAGGGGTTGGGGTCCCAGGCGGGAGAGCAATGAGCAGTTCTTC	CASSERGWGPRRESNEQFF
NA	TRBV29-1	TRBJ2-3	TGCAGCGTGGTACAGGGTGTGCCAGATACGCAGTATTTT	CSVVQGVPDTQYF
NA	TRBV6-6	TRBJ1-5	TGTGCCAGCATCAAAAAGGTTCGGGAGGGCAATCAGCCCCAGCATTTT	CASIKKVREGNQPQHF
TRBD2	TRBV15	TRBJ2-3	TGTGCCACCAGCACCGGACTAGCGGGGGGGTCGCGCACAGATACGCAGTATTTT	CATSTGLAGGSRTDTQYF
NA	TRBV6-1	TRBJ2-7	TGTGCCAGCCGACGGGCGAGCTCCTACGAGCAGTACTTC	CASRRASSYEQYF
NA	TRBV25-1	TRBJ1-2	TGTGCCAGCAGTGACACCCAGGGTAACTATGGCTACACCTTC	CASSDTQGNYGYTF
NA	TRBV30	TRBJ1-4	TGTGCCTGGAGTGTAAGTGTTGGGCGACAGAACAATGAAAAACTGTTTTTT	CAWSVSVGRQNNEKLFF
TRBD2	TRBV6-1	TRBJ2-3	TGTGCCAGCAGTCGTCTAGCGGGAGTGGCAGATACGCAGTATTTT	CASSRLAGVADTQYF
TRBD2	TRBV9	TRBJ2-3	TGTGCCAGCAACCCAGCGGGAGGGCCTCCAGATACGCAGTATTTT	CASNPAGGPPDTQYF